The entry below gives a single T cell receptor (beta chain) sequence along with its context. The antigen is not known. The assay was immunoSEQ multiplex PCR, and TCRdb's table has in-frame clones only and misses some. The repertoire includes roughly 140,000 clones, 88% of them detected once, and 2.5% to 3.5% sits in the top ten. The CDR3 is 15 residues long. Germline loops: CDR1 LGHDT, CDR2 YNNKEL (reference sequence). Trimming cost V 0 bases and J 5 bases; bases outside gene matches: 5. The data stem from a study of T cell responses to AZD1222 COVID-19 vaccine. Study-wide points: Unmutated variant regions are reportedly targeted by nearly half of spike-specific TCRs. White British people made up most donors, females outnumbered males, and clonal diversity was possibly underestimated.

The V gene is TRBV3-1 (or the pseudogene TRBV3-2), the J gene TRBJ2-5, with TRBD2 matching over 8 bases. Sequenced here: peripheral blood, sampled 28 days after the second AZD1222 dose. The clonotype originates from an adult who received the AZD1222 COVID-19 vaccine. CDR3 DNA sequence: TGTGCCAGCAGCCAAGAGGAGGTAGCGGGGGAGACCCAGTACTTC. Translating gives CASSQEEVAGETQYF.